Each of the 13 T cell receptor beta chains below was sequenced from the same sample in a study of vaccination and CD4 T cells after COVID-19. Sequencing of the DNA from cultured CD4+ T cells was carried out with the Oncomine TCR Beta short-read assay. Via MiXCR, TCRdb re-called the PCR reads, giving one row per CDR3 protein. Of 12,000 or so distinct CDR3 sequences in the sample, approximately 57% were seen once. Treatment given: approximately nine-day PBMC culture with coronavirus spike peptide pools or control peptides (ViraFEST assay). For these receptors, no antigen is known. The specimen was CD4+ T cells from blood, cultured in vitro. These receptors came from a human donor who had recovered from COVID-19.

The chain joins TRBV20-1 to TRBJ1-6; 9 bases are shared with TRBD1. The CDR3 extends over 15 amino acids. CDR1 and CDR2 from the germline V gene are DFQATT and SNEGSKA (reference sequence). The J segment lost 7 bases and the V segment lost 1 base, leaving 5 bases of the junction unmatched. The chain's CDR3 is CSARADRGENSPLHF. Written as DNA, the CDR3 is TGCAGTGCTAGAGCCGACAGGGGGGAGAATTCACCCCTCCACTTT.

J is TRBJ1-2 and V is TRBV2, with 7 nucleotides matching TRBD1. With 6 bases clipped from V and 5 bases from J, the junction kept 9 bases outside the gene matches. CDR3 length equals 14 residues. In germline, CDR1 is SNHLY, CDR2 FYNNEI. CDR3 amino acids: CASRLTGIGYGYTF. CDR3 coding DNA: TGTGCCAGCAGATTGACAGGGATAGGTTATGGCTACACCTTC.

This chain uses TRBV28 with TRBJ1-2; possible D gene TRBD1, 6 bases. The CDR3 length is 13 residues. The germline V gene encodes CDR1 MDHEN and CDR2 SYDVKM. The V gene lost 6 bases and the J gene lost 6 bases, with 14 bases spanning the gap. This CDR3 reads CASRGGRDNGYTF. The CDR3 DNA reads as TGTGCCAGCAGAGGGGGAAGGGACAATGGCTACACCTTC.

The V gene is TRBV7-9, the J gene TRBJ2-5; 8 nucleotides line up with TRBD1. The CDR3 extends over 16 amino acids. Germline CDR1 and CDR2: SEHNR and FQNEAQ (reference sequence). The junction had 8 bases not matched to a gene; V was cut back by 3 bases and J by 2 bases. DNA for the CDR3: TGTGCCAGCAGCTTGAATGGACAGGGTCCACAAGAGACCCAGTACTTC. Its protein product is CASSLNGQGPQETQYF.

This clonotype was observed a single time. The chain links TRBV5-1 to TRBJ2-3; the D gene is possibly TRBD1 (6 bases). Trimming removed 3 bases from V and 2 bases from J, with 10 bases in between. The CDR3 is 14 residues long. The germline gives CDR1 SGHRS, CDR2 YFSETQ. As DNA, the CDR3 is TGCGCCAGCAGCTCTTGGACAGCCACAGATACGCAGTATTTT. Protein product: CASSSWTATDTQYF. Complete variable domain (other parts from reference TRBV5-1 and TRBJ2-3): KAGVTQTPRYLIKTRGQQVTLSCSPISGHRSVSWYQQTPGQGLQFLFEYFSETQRNKGNFPGRFSGRQFSNSRSEMNVSTLELGDSALYLCASSSWTATDTQYFGPGTRLTVL.

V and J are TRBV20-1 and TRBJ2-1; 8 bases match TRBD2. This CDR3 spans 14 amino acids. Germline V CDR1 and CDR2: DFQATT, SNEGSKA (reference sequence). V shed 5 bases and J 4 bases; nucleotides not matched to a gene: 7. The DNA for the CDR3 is TGCAGTGCTGGATTAGCGGGGCGTTACAATGAGCAGTTCTTC. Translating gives CSAGLAGRYNEQFF.

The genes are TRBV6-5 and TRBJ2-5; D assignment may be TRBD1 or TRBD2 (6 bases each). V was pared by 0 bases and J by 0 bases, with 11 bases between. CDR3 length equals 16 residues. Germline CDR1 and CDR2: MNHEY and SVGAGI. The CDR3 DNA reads TGTGCCAGCAGTTACTCGTCTAGGGGGGACCAAGAGACCCAGTACTTC. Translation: CASSYSSRGDQETQYF.

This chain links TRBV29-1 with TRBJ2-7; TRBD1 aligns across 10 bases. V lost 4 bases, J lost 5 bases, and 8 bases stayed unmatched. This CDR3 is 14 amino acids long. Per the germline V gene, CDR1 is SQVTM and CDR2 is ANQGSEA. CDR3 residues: CSVVRGDRGDEQYF. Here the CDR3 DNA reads TGCAGCGTTGTGAGGGGGGACAGGGGTGACGAGCAGTACTTC.

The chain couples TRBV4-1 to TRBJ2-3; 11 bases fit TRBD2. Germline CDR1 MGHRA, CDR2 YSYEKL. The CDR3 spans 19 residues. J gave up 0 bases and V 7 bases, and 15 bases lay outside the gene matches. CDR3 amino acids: CASTLMGVAGGTSTDTQYF. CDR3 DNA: TGCGCCAGCACCCTGATGGGGGTAGCGGGGGGGACTAGCACAGATACGCAGTATTTT.

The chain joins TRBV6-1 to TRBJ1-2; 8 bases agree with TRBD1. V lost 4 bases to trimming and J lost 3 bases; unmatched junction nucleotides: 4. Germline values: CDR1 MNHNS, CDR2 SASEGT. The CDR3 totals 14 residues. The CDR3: CASSGTGKDYGYTF. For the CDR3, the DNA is TGTGCCAGCAGTGGGACAGGGAAGGACTATGGCTACACCTTC.

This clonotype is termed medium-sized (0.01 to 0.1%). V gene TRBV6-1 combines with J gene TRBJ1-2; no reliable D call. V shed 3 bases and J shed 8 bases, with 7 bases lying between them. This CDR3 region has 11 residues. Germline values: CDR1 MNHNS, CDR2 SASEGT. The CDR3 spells CASSDSIGYTF. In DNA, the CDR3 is TGTGCCAGCAGTGACAGTATCGGCTACACCTTC.

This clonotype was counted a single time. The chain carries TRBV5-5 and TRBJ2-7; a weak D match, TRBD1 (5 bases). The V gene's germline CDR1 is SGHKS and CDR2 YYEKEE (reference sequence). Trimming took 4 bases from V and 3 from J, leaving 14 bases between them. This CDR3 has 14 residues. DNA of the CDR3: TGTGCCAGCAGCCAACGGACACTTCTCTACGAGCAGTACTTC. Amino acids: CASSQRTLLYEQYF.

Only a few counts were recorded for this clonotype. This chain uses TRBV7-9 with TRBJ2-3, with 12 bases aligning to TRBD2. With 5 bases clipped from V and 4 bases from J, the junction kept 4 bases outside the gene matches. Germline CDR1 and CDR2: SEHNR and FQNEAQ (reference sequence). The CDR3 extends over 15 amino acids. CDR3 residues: CASSLSSGRADTQYF. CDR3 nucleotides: TGTGCCAGCAGCCTCTCTAGCGGGAGGGCAGATACGCAGTATTTT.